The 12 T cell receptor beta chains given below trace back to one sample, sequenced in a study of vaccination effects on CD4 cells after COVID-19. No antigens are known for them. Viral peptide pools were used in the ViraFEST assay to expand antigen-specific CD4+ T cells, and sequencing came afterward. Following a roughly ten-day culture, CD4+ T cells were purified. Each participant received a vaccine that was either BNT162b2 or mRNA-1273, given as two doses. Sequencing used immunoSEQ multiplex PCR; TCRdb keeps in-frame clones, though not all of them. The data show about 64,000 clones, about 73% seen once. The sequences come from CD4+ T cells from PBMCs cultured with HCoV-OC43 spike peptides, collected after COVID-19 vaccination. Described subset: HCoV-OC43 spike overlapping peptide pool stimulation. These receptors all stem from a human donor who received a COVID-19 vaccine.

This chain links TRBV9 with TRBJ2-5; D is uncertain. The germline V and J ends were trimmed by 4 bases and 5 bases, with 15 bases remaining between them. CDR1 is SGDLS, CDR2 YYNGEE, per germline. This CDR3 contains 14 residues. The CDR3 loop is CASSPVALAETQYF. CDR3 nucleotides: TGTGCCAGCAGCCCCGTTGCCCTGGCGGAGACCCAGTACTTC.

The chain has TRBV6-6 and TRBJ2-5; D remains unclear. Between the trimmed V and J ends, which lost 0 bases and 5 bases, there was a span of 4 bases. The CDR3 totals 12 residues. Germline V lookup: CDR1 MNHNY, CDR2 SVGAGI (reference sequence). The CDR3 loop reads CASSYSFETQYF. CDR3 DNA: TGTGCCAGCAGTTACTCGTTCGAGACCCAGTACTTC.

V and J are TRBV4-3 and TRBJ1-1; D may be TRBD1 (5 bases). Per the germline V gene, CDR1 is LGHNA and CDR2 is YSLEER. Trimming left V 3 bases short and J 3 bases short, with 14 bases between. This CDR3 is built from 15 residues. CDR3 residues: CASSHLDRGDTEAFF. In DNA form, the CDR3 reads TGCGCCAGCAGCCACCTAGACAGAGGGGACACTGAAGCTTTCTTT.

CDR3 in DNA: TGTGCCAGCAATCCTCCAGGGGCAGCTAACTATGGCTACACCTTC. This codes for CASNPPGAANYGYTF. The chain combines TRBV6-5 with TRBJ1-2, with D tentatively TRBD1 (6 bases). The germline gives CDR1 MNHEY, CDR2 SVGAGI. The CDR3 has 15 amino acids. Trimming removed 7 bases from V and 0 bases from J, with 15 bases in between.

The chain links TRBV5-1 to TRBJ2-5; D assignment may be TRBD1 or TRBD2 (5 bases each). Trimming stripped 1 base from V and 4 bases from J, with 11 bases between. The length of the CDR3 is 14 residues. Looked up from germline, CDR1 is SGHRS and CDR2 is YFSETQ. In DNA form, the CDR3 reads TGCGCCAGCAGCTTGAACCCGGGGACAGAGACCCAGTACTTC. Residues: CASSLNPGTETQYF.

The chain uses TRBV2 and TRBJ2-2; D possibly matches TRBD1 or TRBD2 (5 bases each). Trimming pared 1 base from V and 9 bases from J, leaving 15 bases between. Germline V gives CDR1 SNHLY, CDR2 FYNNEI. The CDR3 has 15 residues. CDR3 nucleotide sequence: TGTGCCAGCAGTGAAGGTGGGGCGGGCGCCCGGGAGCTGTTTTTT. It encodes CASSEGGAGARELFF.

The V and J genes are TRBV23-1 and TRBJ2-7; D remains unclear. TRBV23-1 is labeled an ORF, and its function is uncertain. This CDR3 is built from 13 residues. Trimming removed 4 bases from V and 4 bases from J, with 11 bases in between. This chain's CDR3 is CASSPLQNYEQYV. CDR3 in DNA: TGCGCCAGCAGTCCCCTTCAGAATTACGAGCAGTACGTC.

V gene TRBV30 combines with J gene TRBJ1-4; D ambiguous. CDR3 length: 14 amino acids. In germline, CDR1 is GTSNPN, CDR2 SVGIG (reference sequence). V was clipped by 2 bases and J by 8 bases, with 15 bases between them. CDR3 DNA: TGTGCCTGGAGTCCACAGAGTTTTGGAGAAAAACTGTTTTTT. This translates into CAWSPQSFGEKLFF. The whole variable domain, remainder taken from reference TRBV30 and TRBJ1-4, is SQTIHQWPATLVQPVGSPLSLECTVEGTSNPNLYWYRQAAGRGLQLLFYSVGIGQISSEVPQNLSASRPQDRQFILSSKKLLLSDSGFYLCAWSPQSFGEKLFFGSGTQLSVL.

This clone was recorded a few times. V usage is TRBV19 and J usage is TRBJ1-5; no clear D gene. The CDR3 is made up of 14 amino acids. V lost 5 bases and J 0 bases, leaving 8 bases between the germline ends. Per the germline V gene, CDR1 is LNHDA and CDR2 is SQIVND (reference sequence). CDR3 residues: CASSLRDSNQPQHF. The CDR3 nucleotides are TGTGCCAGTAGTCTGAGGGATAGCAATCAGCCCCAGCATTTT. The full variable domain, with the rest looked up from reference TRBV19 and TRBJ1-5, is DGGITQSPKYLFRKEGQNVTLSCEQNLNHDAMYWYRQDPGQGLRLIYYSQIVNDFQKGDIAEGYSVSREKKESFPLTVTSAQKNPTAFYLCASSLRDSNQPQHFGDGTRLSIL.

The J gene is TRBJ2-1, the V gene TRBV6-6, with a possible D match to TRBD2 (5 bases). Germline lookup yields CDR1 MNHNY and CDR2 SVGAGI (reference sequence). The CDR3 runs 15 residues. V was clipped by 6 bases and J by 4 bases, with 16 bases between them. This chain's CDR3 is CASSPLSGNYNEQFF. CDR3 DNA sequence: TGTGCCAGCAGCCCGTTGAGCGGAAATTACAATGAGCAGTTCTTC.

The rearrangement joins TRBV3-1 (or the pseudogene TRBV3-2) to TRBJ1-5; D is undetermined. Germline V gives CDR1 LGHDT, CDR2 YNNKEL (reference sequence). Trimming left V 4 bases short and J 0 bases short, with 10 bases between. CDR3 length: 15 residues. As DNA, the CDR3 is TGTGCCAGCAGCCCGAGGAGGAATAGCAATCAGCCCCAGCATTTT. It yields the protein CASSPRRNSNQPQHF.

This clone came up a few times. The V call is TRBV6-5, the J call TRBJ1-2; D is perhaps TRBD1 (5 bases). The germline CDR1 and CDR2 sequences are MNHEY and SVGAGI. This CDR3 contains 14 residues. Trimming removed 6 bases from V and 5 bases from J, with 16 bases in between. In DNA form, the CDR3 reads TGTGCCAGCAGGGATATCAGGGAGGTTTATGGCTACACCTTC. Protein sequence: CASRDIREVYGYTF.